The 10 T cell receptor beta chains below were found in one sample sequenced in a study of T cells in Graves' hyperthyroidism and ophthalmopathy. Using RNA transcripts as the source, TCR beta CDR3 regions were amplified. An initial round of RT-PCR targeting the TCR CDR3 relied on the HTBI primer set. TCRdb re-derived calls from the multiplex PCR reads in MiXCR, one entry per CDR3 protein. The sample consists of 700,000 or so distinct CDR3 sequences, approximately 16% of them appearing once. Input material: blood. Receptors originate from a man aged 18 to 30 with Graves' hyperthyroidism.

The gene calls are TRBV11-2 and TRBJ2-7, with TRBD2 identical over 7 bases. The CDR3 sequence is 16 residues long. The V and J ends lost 2 bases and 3 bases, in that order; junction bases with no gene match: 10. From germline, CDR1 is SGHAT and CDR2 FQNNGV. Written as DNA, the CDR3 is TGTGCCAGCAGCTTATTCGGAGGGAGGGCCCTCTACGAGCAGTACTTC. It translates to CASSLFGGRALYEQYF.

The sample holds many counts of this clonotype. This chain uses TRBV12-3 or TRBV12-4 with TRBJ2-2; 10 bases are shared with TRBD1. The CDR3 spans 15 residues. V shed 6 bases, J shed 2 bases, and the junction held 3 bases outside the gene matches. The CDR3 spells CASRGTGENTGELFF. Here the CDR3 DNA reads TGTGCCAGCAGGGGGACAGGGGAAAACACCGGGGAGCTGTTTTTT.

The gene calls are TRBV28 and TRBJ2-2; 10 bases line up with TRBD2. V shed 3 bases and J 5 bases; nucleotides not matched to a gene: 3. In germline, CDR1 is MDHEN, CDR2 SYDVKM. This CDR3 comprises 15 residues. Here the CDR3 DNA reads TGTGCCAGCAGTTTGTCGGGACTAGCGACCGGGGAGCTGTTTTTT. Amino acid sequence: CASSLSGLATGELFF.

This clonotype was picked up a small number of times. V is TRBV7-9 and J is TRBJ2-7, with TRBD1 matching over 7 bases. V trimming: 11 bases; J trimming: 6 bases; junction bases outside the gene matches: 13. The CDR3 loop spans 13 amino acids. The germline gives CDR1 SEHNR, CDR2 FQNEAQ (reference sequence). The CDR3 bases are TGTGCCGGCCAGACAGGGCCGGCGACCGAGCAGTACTTC. Translating gives CAGQTGPATEQYF.

This clonotype was found many times. The chain employs TRBV7-2 and TRBJ2-1; D not certain. CDR3 length equals 13 residues. Trimming shortened V by 6 bases and J by 0 bases, and 6 bases separated the two germline ends. Germline CDR1 SGHTA, CDR2 FQGNSA. The CDR3 DNA follows: TGTGCCAGCAGTTTCAGCTCCTACAATGAGCAGTTCTTC. Translated, it gives CASSFSSYNEQFF.

The chain combines TRBV15 with TRBJ1-5; D not certain. V dropped 0 bases and J dropped 3 bases, with 9 bases sitting between them. Looked up from germline, CDR1 is LNHNV and CDR2 is YYDKDF (reference sequence). The CDR3 is 15 residues long. The CDR3 sequence is CATSRDLGFNQPQHF. The CDR3 DNA sequence: TGTGCCACCAGCAGAGATCTGGGGTTCAATCAGCCCCAGCATTTT.

The CDR3 spells CASGGVFGQPQHF. The CDR3 nucleotides are TGTGCCAGTGGAGGAGTTTTCGGACAGCCCCAGCATTTT. The rearrangement joins TRBV6-1 to TRBJ1-5, with D unclear. The germline V and J ends were trimmed by 9 bases and 7 bases, with 16 bases remaining between them. This CDR3 contains 13 residues. Looked up from germline, CDR1 is MNHNS and CDR2 is SASEGT.

As regards this clonotype: This sequence may be a read error, since a much larger clone differs from it by one base. This chain's CDR3 is CASSLARLGRNTEAFF. The DNA for the CDR3 is TGTGCCAGCAGCTTAGCTCGATTAGGTCGGAACACTGAAGCTTTCTTT. The V and J genes are TRBV7-2 and TRBJ1-1; D is ambiguous. The CDR3 length is 16 residues. With 0 bases removed from V and 1 base from J, the gap between germline ends came to 12 bases. Germline assignment: CDR1 SGHTA and CDR2 FQGNSA.

This clonotype was seen a few times. This rearrangement joins TRBV5-1 to TRBJ1-2; D ambiguous. The V end was cut by 8 bases, the J end by 8 bases, with 13 bases between. Germline V gives CDR1 SGHRS, CDR2 YFSETQ. This CDR3 is 11 amino acids long. The CDR3 here is CASRSFSGYTF. CDR3 nucleotide sequence: TGCGCCAGTAGGAGTTTCAGCGGCTACACCTTC.

This clonotype appeared a few times. This clone may be a read error of a much larger clone one base away. V is TRBV6-5 and J is TRBJ1-1, with a tentative D call TRBD1 (5 bases). The germline gives CDR1 MNHEY, CDR2 SVGAGI. This CDR3 is built from 15 residues. CDR3 nucleotide sequence: TGTGCCAACAGTCACCAAAGGTACAGGAGCCTCGAAGCTTTCTTT. This gives the protein CANSHQRYRSLEAFF.